These 5 T cell receptor beta chains share one sample of origin, sequenced in a study of blood T cell repertoires in COVID-19. Sequencing was performed with immunoSEQ multiplex PCR; in TCRdb, only in-frame clones are kept and a portion is missing. The sample lists 200,000 to 250,000 clones, around nine tenths seen once, with about 6.2% in the top ten. Sequenced input: peripheral blood. These receptors were collected from a man aged 60 to 75 who had recovered from COVID-19.

This chain connects TRBV4-3 to TRBJ1-4; D uncertain. The CDR3 has 15 residues. V lost 2 bases and J 8 bases, leaving 15 bases between the germline ends. Germline-derived CDR1 and CDR2 are LGHNA and YSLEER. For the CDR3, the DNA is TGCGCCAGCAGCCAACGGCACGCGTTCGGGGAAAAACTGTTTTTT. This codes for CASSQRHAFGEKLFF.

This clone was seen just once. The chain employs TRBV30 and TRBJ2-7; 8 nucleotides agree with TRBD1. CDR3 size: 12 residues. V trimming: 4 bases; J trimming: 9 bases; junction bases outside the gene matches: 8. In germline, CDR1 is GTSNPN, CDR2 SVGIG (reference sequence). This CDR3 is CAWNAGTGGQYF. The CDR3 nucleotides read TGTGCCTGGAATGCCGGGACAGGCGGGCAGTACTTC.

The gene calls are TRBV3-1 (or the pseudogene TRBV3-2) and TRBJ1-5; D possibly corresponds to TRBD1 (5 bases). Looked up from germline, CDR1 is LGHDT and CDR2 is YNNKEL (reference sequence). This CDR3 region has 16 residues. The V and J ends lost 5 bases and 2 bases respectively, with 16 bases between them. CDR3 protein: CASSGAAWAGNQPQHF. CDR3 coding DNA: TGTGCCAGCAGCGGGGCCGCCTGGGCGGGCAATCAGCCCCAGCATTTT.

Worth noting for this clone: In the same sample, other DNA sequences code for this CDR3. The rearrangement links TRBV19 to TRBJ1-3, with a tentative D call TRBD1 (5 bases). There are 14 residues in the CDR3. V lost 5 bases and J lost 0, with 8 bases in between. Per germline, CDR1 LNHDA and CDR2 SQIVND (reference sequence). In DNA form, the CDR3 reads TGTGCCAGTAGTTCAGGGTCCTCTGGAAACACCATATATTTT. Protein sequence: CASSSGSSGNTIYF.

V gene TRBV28 combines with J gene TRBJ1-5, with 9 nucleotides matching TRBD1. This CDR3 spans 15 amino acids. Germline assignment: CDR1 MDHEN and CDR2 SYDVKM. J lost 6 bases, V lost 5 bases, and 8 bases had no gene match. This chain's CDR3 is CASSLGGTGFQPQHF. DNA for the CDR3: TGTGCCAGCAGTCTCGGCGGGACAGGGTTTCAGCCCCAGCATTTT.